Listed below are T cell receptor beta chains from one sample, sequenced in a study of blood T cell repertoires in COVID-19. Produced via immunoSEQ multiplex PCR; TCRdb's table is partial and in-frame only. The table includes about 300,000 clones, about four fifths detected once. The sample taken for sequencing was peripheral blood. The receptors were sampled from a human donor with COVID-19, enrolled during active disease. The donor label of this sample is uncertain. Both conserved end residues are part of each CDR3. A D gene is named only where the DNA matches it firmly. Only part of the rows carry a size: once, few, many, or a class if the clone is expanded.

CASSVSSGRYNEQFF,TGTGCCAGCAGCGTCTCTAGCGGGAGGTACAATGAGCAGTTCTTC,TRBV7-3,NA,15,TRBD2,TRBJ2-1
CASSPGPSGINNEQFF,TGCGCCAGCAGCCCCGGTCCTAGCGGGATTAACAATGAGCAGTTCTTC,TRBV5-1,many,16,TRBD2,TRBJ2-1
CASSLARGVALNTEAFF,TGTGCCAGCAGCTTGGCCAGGGGAGTTGCCCTCAACACTGAAGCTTTCTTT,TRBV5-4,NA,17,NA,TRBJ1-1
CAWSTGTSGYNEQFF,TGTGCCTGGAGTACCGGGACTAGCGGATACAATGAGCAGTTCTTC,TRBV30,NA,15,TRBD2,TRBJ2-1
CASSPYRQGSYNEQFF,TGTGCCAGCTCTCCTTACCGACAGGGATCCTACAATGAGCAGTTCTTC,TRBV18,NA,16,TRBD1,TRBJ2-1
CASSIDLWGQGFPNEQFF,TGTGCCAGTAGTATAGATCTATGGGGGCAGGGCTTTCCCAATGAGCAGTTCTTC,TRBV19,NA,18,NA,TRBJ2-1
CATSDSASGSGETQYF,TGTGCCACCAGTGATTCGGCTAGCGGGAGTGGAGAGACCCAGTACTTC,TRBV24-1,NA,16,TRBD2,TRBJ2-5
CASSTTAGAQGYTF,TGCGCCAGCAGCACAACCGCGGGCGCGCAGGGCTACACCTTC,TRBV5-1,NA,14,NA,TRBJ1-2
CASSSDRGRVYEKLFF,TGTGCCAGCAGTTCGGACAGGGGACGGGTTTATGAAAAACTGTTTTTT,TRBV6-5,NA,16,TRBD1,TRBJ1-4
CAIGESGTDTQYF,TGTGCCATCGGGGAGAGCGGCACAGATACGCAGTATTTT,TRBV10-3,NA,13,NA,TRBJ2-3
CASSQAWDSSTNEKLFF,TGTGCCAGCAGCCAAGCCTGGGACAGCTCAACTAATGAAAAACTGTTTTTT,TRBV3-1/TRBV3-2,NA,17,TRBD1,TRBJ1-4
CASSSAEYEQYF,TGTGCCAGCAGCTCTGCTGAGTACGAGCAGTACTTC,TRBV7-9,NA,12,NA,TRBJ2-7
CASTSAERGTEAFF,TGTGCCAGCACCTCGGCTGAGCGGGGCACTGAAGCTTTCTTT,TRBV7-2,few,14,NA,TRBJ1-1
CASRRAPSGAMDTDTQYF,TGTGCCAGCAGGAGGGCGCCTAGCGGGGCGATGGATACAGATACGCAGTATTTT,TRBV7-2,once,18,TRBD2,TRBJ2-3